The 19 T cell receptor beta chains given below trace back to one sample, sequenced in a study of shared clonotypes between healthy human individuals. TCRdb keeps only in-frame clones here, not all; method: immunoSEQ multiplex PCR. This sample has hundreds of thousands of clones, with around 96% found just once. Terminally differentiated effector memory CD45RA+ cells were left out of the naive CD8 fraction, which was CD45RO-negative and positively selected for CCR7. The sample comprised naive CD8+ T cells sorted from blood. These receptors were taken from a woman aged 25 to 45 in good health.

V gene TRBV7-7 combines with J gene TRBJ2-1; 8 nucleotides line up with TRBD1. Trimming cost V 3 bases and J 8 bases; bases outside gene matches: 9. The CDR3 loop spans 15 amino acids. Per the germline V gene, CDR1 is SSHAT and CDR2 is FNYEAQ (reference sequence). This CDR3 is CASSLGLGQGYEQFF. The CDR3 bases are TGTGCCAGCAGCTTGGGGTTAGGACAGGGCTATGAGCAGTTCTTC.

The V gene is TRBV15, the J gene TRBJ2-7; tentative D call: TRBD2 (5 bases). The V and J ends lost 4 bases and 7 bases respectively, with 17 bases between them. The CDR3 is 14 amino acids. Germline V lookup: CDR1 LNHNV, CDR2 YYDKDF (reference sequence). CDR3: CATSTSGGSLEQYF. The DNA of the CDR3 is TGTGCCACCAGCACCAGCGGCGGTAGTTTAGAGCAGTACTTC.

The chain carries TRBV19 and TRBJ2-1; 8 bases match TRBD2. The V gene end was trimmed by 1 base and the J gene end by 7 bases; junction bases not matched to a gene: 12. The CDR3 loop spans 17 amino acids. The V gene's germline CDR1 is LNHDA and CDR2 SQIVND (reference sequence). CDR3 sequence: CASSIGRGGHPPNEQFF. The CDR3 region has the DNA TGTGCCAGTAGTATAGGCCGCGGGGGGCACCCTCCTAATGAGCAGTTCTTC.

This rearrangement joins TRBV7-9 to TRBJ1-2; 7 nucleotides align to TRBD1. The CDR3 spans 15 residues. The junction had 9 bases not matched to a gene; V was cut back by 5 bases and J by 3 bases. Per the germline V gene, CDR1 is SEHNR and CDR2 is FQNEAQ (reference sequence). CDR3: CASSPRTGTDYGYTF. CDR3 sequence (DNA): TGTGCCAGCAGCCCCAGAACCGGGACAGACTATGGCTACACCTTC.

This clone has just one count. The rearrangement links TRBV10-3 to TRBJ1-2; tentative D call: TRBD1 (6 bases). Trimming shortened V by 0 bases and J by 2 bases, and 10 bases separated the two germline ends. CDR1 is ENHRY and CDR2 is SYGVKD in the germline V gene. The CDR3 covers 15 residues. The CDR3 DNA is TGTGCCATCAGTGAGTCGTTCGGGGGCAACTATGGCTACACCTTC. As protein: CAISESFGGNYGYTF.

The CDR3 nucleotides are TGTGCCAGCAGCTCTCCTTCAGCGCTCGAGCAGTACTTC. Protein product: CASSSPSALEQYF. The chain is built from TRBV13 and TRBJ2-7; D gene unclear. Trimming left V 4 bases short and J 6 bases short, with 13 bases between. The CDR3 sequence is 13 residues long. Germline V gives CDR1 PRHDT, CDR2 FYEKMQ (reference sequence).

This chain connects TRBV19 to TRBJ2-5; 12 bases are a match to TRBD2. From germline, CDR1 is LNHDA and CDR2 SQIVND (reference sequence). The CDR3 runs to 15 residues. V lost 3 bases, J lost 4 bases, and 3 bases stayed unmatched. The chain's CDR3 is CASSILAGGPETQYF. Here the CDR3 DNA reads TGTGCCAGTAGTATCCTAGCGGGAGGGCCAGAGACCCAGTACTTC. Combining the CDR3 with reference TRBV19 and TRBJ2-5 gives the whole variable domain DGGITQSPKYLFRKEGQNVTLSCEQNLNHDAMYWYRQDPGQGLRLIYYSQIVNDFQKGDIAEGYSVSREKKESFPLTVTSAQKNPTAFYLCASSILAGGPETQYFGPGTRLLVL.

The V call is TRBV15, the J call TRBJ2-7; maybe TRBD1 (5 bases). The ends were cut back, 3 bases at V and 2 bases at J, with 20 bases in the middle. This CDR3 contains 17 residues. The germline V gene has CDR1 LNHNV and CDR2 YYDKDF (reference sequence). Here the CDR3 reads CATSSGPKGLSPYEQYF. Written as DNA, the CDR3 is TGTGCCACCAGCAGCGGTCCAAAGGGGCTTTCACCCTACGAGCAGTACTTC.

The chain employs TRBV9 and TRBJ2-7, with 12 bases identical to TRBD1. Unmatched junction bases numbered 7, after V lost 4 bases and J lost 5 bases. The germline CDR1 and CDR2 sequences are SGDLS and YYNGEE. The CDR3 extends over 15 amino acids. The CDR3 bases are TGTGCCAGCAGCCCCGGGACAGGGGGCCTCCACGAGCAGTACTTC. This sequence encodes CASSPGTGGLHEQYF.

The chain recombines TRBV29-1 with TRBJ2-2, with 8 bases matching TRBD1. Germline-derived CDR1 and CDR2 are SQVTM and ANQGSEA. The CDR3 is 13 amino acids. The V segment lost 7 bases and the J segment 2 bases; nucleotides outside the gene matches: 3. In DNA, the CDR3 is TGCAGCGGACAGGGGCCCAACACCGGGGAGCTGTTTTTT. This sequence encodes CSGQGPNTGELFF.

This chain links TRBV4-1 with TRBJ1-2; no clear D. The CDR3 has 14 residues. V lost 4 bases to trimming and J lost 3 bases, with 12 bases between them. Germline-derived CDR1 and CDR2 are MGHRA and YSYEKL. The CDR3 DNA reads TGCGCCAGCAGCCCCGCCGGGCAGTACTATGGCTACACCTTC. This gives the protein CASSPAGQYYGYTF.

V gene TRBV7-2 combines with J gene TRBJ1-1; D is uncertain. Between the trimmed V and J ends, which lost 5 bases and 4 bases, there was a span of 8 bases. The CDR3 is made up of 12 amino acids. The germline V gene has CDR1 SGHTA and CDR2 FQGNSA. Here the CDR3 reads CASSPRSTEAFF. The CDR3 coding sequence is TGTGCCAGCAGCCCTCGAAGCACTGAAGCTTTCTTT. The whole variable domain, filled in from reference TRBV7-2 and TRBJ1-1, reads GAGVSQSPSNKVTEKGKDVELRCDPISGHTALYWYRQSLGQGLEFLIYFQGNSAPDKSGLPSDRFSAERTGGSVSTLTIQRTQQEDSAVYLCASSPRSTEAFFGQGTRLTVV.

This clone was recorded only once. J is TRBJ1-5 and V is TRBV28; tentative D call: TRBD1 (5 bases). This CDR3 spans 15 amino acids. CDR1 is MDHEN and CDR2 is SYDVKM in the germline V gene. The ends were cut back, 1 base at V and 6 bases at J, with 13 bases in the middle. The CDR3 loop reads CASSLSRTGGQPQHF. The CDR3 nucleotides are TGTGCCAGCAGTTTATCCAGGACGGGGGGTCAGCCCCAGCATTTT.

The chain uses TRBV11-2 and TRBJ1-2, with 10 positions matching TRBD1. This CDR3 comprises 17 residues. Germline CDR1 and CDR2: SGHAT and FQNNGV. The V and J ends lost 5 bases and 5 bases, in that order; junction bases with no gene match: 14. CDR3 sequence (DNA): TGTGCCAGCAGCCCAAGGGTACGACAGGGGGCGAGATATGGCTACACCTTC. This encodes CASSPRVRQGARYGYTF.

The gene calls are TRBV7-6 and TRBJ2-2, with D uncertain. CDR1 and CDR2 (germline): SGHVS, FNYEAQ. CDR3 length: 12 residues. Trimming shortened V by 2 bases and J by 8 bases, and 6 bases separated the two germline ends. The CDR3: CASSLTDGELFF. The CDR3, as DNA: TGTGCCAGCAGCTTAACAGATGGGGAGCTGTTTTTT.

V is TRBV19 and J is TRBJ1-1; no reliable D call. V was cut by 10 bases and J by 0 bases, with 9 bases left in between. This CDR3 is built from 12 residues. The germline gives CDR1 LNHDA, CDR2 SQIVND (reference sequence). CDR3 coding DNA: TGTGCCACCACAGACTTGAACACTGAAGCTTTCTTT. It specifies CATTDLNTEAFF.

The chain joins TRBV19 to TRBJ2-3; D not certain. This CDR3 region has 15 residues. Trimming cost V 5 bases and J 5 bases, with 17 bases left between them. Germline values: CDR1 LNHDA, CDR2 SQIVND (reference sequence). Here the CDR3 reads CASSPDPDPRDTQYF. The CDR3 nucleotides are TGTGCCAGTAGTCCGGATCCCGACCCACGAGATACGCAGTATTTT.

The chain couples TRBV2 to TRBJ1-1; TRBD1 matches at 8 bases. Germline V CDR1 and CDR2: SNHLY, FYNNEI. V gave up 6 bases and J gave up 1 base; unmatched junction bases: 1. This CDR3 spans 13 amino acids. This chain's CDR3 is CASSRGRNTEAFF. The CDR3 nucleotides are TGTGCCAGCAGCAGGGGGCGGAACACTGAAGCTTTCTTT. Full variable domain (outside the CDR3, taken from reference TRBV2 and TRBJ1-1): EPEVTQTPSHQVTQMGQEVILRCVPISNHLYFYWYRQILGQKVEFLVSFYNNEISEKSEIFDDQFSVERPDGSNFTLKIRSTKLEDSAMYFCASSRGRNTEAFFGQGTRLTVV.

This clone has more than one count but fewer than ten. This rearrangement joins TRBV4-2 to TRBJ2-1, with 12 bases that match TRBD2. Germline V gene lookup returns CDR1 LGHNA and CDR2 YNFKEQ. The CDR3 is 16 residues long. With V trimmed by 0 bases and J by 7 bases, 4 bases remained unmatched. CDR3 sequence: CASSQELAGGLNEQFF. CDR3 in DNA: TGTGCCAGCAGCCAAGAGCTAGCGGGAGGGCTTAATGAGCAGTTCTTC.